Listed below are T cell receptor beta chains from one sample, sequenced in a study of cytomegalovirus exposure and HLA in healthy donors. Produced via immunoSEQ multiplex PCR; TCRdb's table is partial and in-frame only. The table has 120,000 or so clones, about 68% seen once. The sequencing input was PBMCs. All receptors derive from a man aged 40-49 years in good health and CMV-seropositive. The conserved cysteine and the conserved F or W are not part of the CDR3 here.

v_gene	j_gene	len	CDR3aa
TRBV9	TRBJ1-1	10	ASSTTGIEAF
TRBV7-2	TRBJ2-2	13	ASSSVAGGAGELF
TRBV29-1	TRBJ2-5	12	SVEGTGDLETQY
TRBV11-2	TRBJ2-5	14	ASSLGGTSLWETQY
TRBV6-5	TRBJ2-7	12	ASSYQTGYSEQY
TRBV4-3	TRBJ2-1	13	ASSQDLSGRNEQF
TRBV5-4	TRBJ2-3	13	ASSRRGGASDTQY
TRBV28	TRBJ1-5	12	ATFDRGLDQPQH
TRBV7-6	TRBJ1-1	14	ASSLVPGGMNTEAF
TRBV6-6	TRBJ2-5	12	ASSYRGGQETQY
TRBV27	TRBJ2-1	9	ASSPGNEQF
TRBV5-1	TRBJ1-1	13	ASSLDLGQNTEAF
TRBV18	TRBJ1-2	13	ASSPMKGRGYGYT
TRBV9	TRBJ2-3	16	ASSVATSGRAGTDTQY
TRBV6-5	TRBJ1-2	11	ASSLGGNYGYT
TRBV4-1	TRBJ2-1	12	ASSVGQGSDEQF
TRBV28	TRBJ1-5	14	ASSLGGAPSRQPQH
TRBV5-3	TRBJ2-2	14	ARSSGLAGGPGELF
TRBV14	TRBJ1-2	12	ASSQDLRVDGYT
TRBV15	TRBJ2-3	11	ATCREVTDTQY
TRBV19	TRBJ2-3	12	ASSPSSGTDTQY
TRBV5-1	TRBJ1-4	12	ASSPDGRGEKLF
TRBV6-5	TRBJ1-5	11	ASRGPGDQPQH
TRBV5-6	TRBJ2-7	13	ASSQTGQGAYEQY
TRBV4-3	TRBJ2-7	15	ASSQDALPFPPYEQY
TRBV30	TRBJ1-4	12	AWRMGAGPTKLF
TRBV5-6	TRBJ2-7	14	ASSLARQGPPYEQY
TRBV5-1	TRBJ2-5	11	ASSFYSQETQY
TRBV27	TRBJ2-7	12	ASSLQRDGGEQY
TRBV27	TRBJ2-2	13	ASSFRTSGTGELF
TRBV30	TRBJ1-5	12	AWQGGAGHQPQH
TRBV30	TRBJ1-2	11	AWTIGTGHGYT
TRBV7-2	TRBJ2-1	11	ASSLPPFNEQF
TRBV29-1	TRBJ2-1	11	SALPQGYNEQF
TRBV6-4	TRBJ2-3	13	ASSAGTGGTDTQY
TRBV6-5	TRBJ2-1	14	ASSYSLGNSYNEQF
TRBV6-5	TRBJ1-3	12	ASRPGISGNTIY
TRBV4-2	TRBJ2-3	14	ASSPATSGVTDTQY
TRBV28	TRBJ1-5	13	ASSRSPDSNQPQH
TRBV6-1	TRBJ1-1	12	ASSEVSGETEAF
TRBV6-5	TRBJ2-7	12	AATRLAGEGEQY
TRBV5-1	TRBJ1-4	14	ASSREVGVTNEKLF
TRBV9	TRBJ2-7	12	ASSSGGGAYEQY
TRBV7-6	TRBJ2-1	12	ASSLGDRGNEQF
TRBV6-6	TRBJ2-2	12	ASHRGTDTGELF
TRBV29-1	TRBJ2-1	8	SAANNEQF
TRBV11-2	TRBJ2-5	11	ASSRGHQETQY
TRBV5-4	TRBJ1-2	13	ASSQRGVNIYGYT
TRBV6-5	TRBJ1-1	13	ASSYSRGPNTEAF
TRBV10-3	TRBJ1-1	15	AISERGTGGGSTEAF
TRBV6-1	TRBJ2-5	11	ASSQARGETQY
TRBV19	TRBJ1-5	13	ASSISQRSNQPQH
TRBV7-3	TRBJ2-1	13	ASSSPGTAYNEQF
TRBV10-3	TRBJ2-1	14	AISVYERERPDEQF
TRBV4-3	TRBJ2-2	13	ASSQAMRDTGELF
TRBV5-8	TRBJ1-2	11	ASSVDRESGYT
TRBV11-1	TRBJ2-7	12	ASSLGRSAYEQY
TRBV7-2	TRBJ1-3	12	ASSFPSPGNTIY
TRBV29-1	TRBJ2-1	11	SVEPTGGNEQF
TRBV10-3	TRBJ2-1	13	AIRGSGSSSGEQF